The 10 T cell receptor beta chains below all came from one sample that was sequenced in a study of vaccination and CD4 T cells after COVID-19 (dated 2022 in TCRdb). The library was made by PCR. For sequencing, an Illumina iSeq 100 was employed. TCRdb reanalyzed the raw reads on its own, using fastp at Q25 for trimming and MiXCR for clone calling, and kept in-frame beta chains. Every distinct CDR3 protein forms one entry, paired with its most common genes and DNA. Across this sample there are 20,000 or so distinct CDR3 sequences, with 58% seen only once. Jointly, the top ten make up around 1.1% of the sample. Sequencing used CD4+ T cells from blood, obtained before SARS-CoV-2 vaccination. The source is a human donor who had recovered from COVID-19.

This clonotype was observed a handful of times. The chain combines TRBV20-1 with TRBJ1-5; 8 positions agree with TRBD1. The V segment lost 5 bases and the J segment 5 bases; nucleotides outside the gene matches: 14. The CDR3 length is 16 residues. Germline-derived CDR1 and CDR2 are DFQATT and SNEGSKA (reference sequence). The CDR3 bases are TGCAGTGCTCCACGCCCTTCAGGGGGCGACGATCAGCCCCAGCATTTT. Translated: CSAPRPSGGDDQPQHF.

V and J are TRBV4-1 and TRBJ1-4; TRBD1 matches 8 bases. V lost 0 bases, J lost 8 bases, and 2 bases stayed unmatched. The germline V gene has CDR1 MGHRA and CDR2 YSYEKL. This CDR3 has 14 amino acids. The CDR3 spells CASSQDPGGEKLFF. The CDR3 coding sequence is TGCGCCAGCAGCCAAGATCCAGGGGGCGAAAAACTGTTTTTT.

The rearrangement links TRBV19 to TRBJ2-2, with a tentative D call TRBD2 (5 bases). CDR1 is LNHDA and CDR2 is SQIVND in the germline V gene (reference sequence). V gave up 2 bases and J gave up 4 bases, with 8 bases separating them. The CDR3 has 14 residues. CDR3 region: CASSISGGTGELFF. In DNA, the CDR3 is TGTGCCAGTAGTATAAGTGGAGGCACCGGGGAGCTGTTTTTT.

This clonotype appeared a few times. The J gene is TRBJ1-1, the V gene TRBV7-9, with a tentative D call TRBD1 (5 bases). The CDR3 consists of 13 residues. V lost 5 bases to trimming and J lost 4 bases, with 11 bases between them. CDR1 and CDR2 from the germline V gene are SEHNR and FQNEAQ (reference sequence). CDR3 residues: CASSTSGRTEAFF. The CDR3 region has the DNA TGTGCCAGCAGCACCTCGGGGCGCACTGAAGCTTTCTTT. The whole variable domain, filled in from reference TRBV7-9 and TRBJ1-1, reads DTGVSQNPRHKITKRGQNVTFRCDPISEHNRLYWYRQTLGQGPEFLTYFQNEAQLEKSRLLSDRFSAERPKGSFSTLEIQRTEQGDSAMYLCASSTSGRTEAFFGQGTRLTVV.

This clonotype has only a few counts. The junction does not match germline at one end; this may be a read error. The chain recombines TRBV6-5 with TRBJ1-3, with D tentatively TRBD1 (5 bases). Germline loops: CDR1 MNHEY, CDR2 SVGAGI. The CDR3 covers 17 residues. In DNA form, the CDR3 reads TGTGCCAGCAGTGACTCGGGCAGATTGGGGGCTGGAAACACCATATATTTT. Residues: CASSDSGRLGAGNTIYF.

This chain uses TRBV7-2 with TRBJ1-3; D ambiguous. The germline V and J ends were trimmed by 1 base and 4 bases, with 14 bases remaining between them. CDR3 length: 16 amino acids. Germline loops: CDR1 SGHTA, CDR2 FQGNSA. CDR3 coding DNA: TGTGCCAGCAGCTTAGGCGCGAGTGGGTCCGGAAACACCATATATTTT. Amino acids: CASSLGASGSGNTIYF.

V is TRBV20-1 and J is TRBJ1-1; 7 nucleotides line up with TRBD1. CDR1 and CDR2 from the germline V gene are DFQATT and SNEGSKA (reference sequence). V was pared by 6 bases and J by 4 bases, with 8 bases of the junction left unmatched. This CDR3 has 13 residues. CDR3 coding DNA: TGCAGTGCCAGACTCGACAGGGCCACTGAAGCTTTCTTT. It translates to CSARLDRATEAFF.

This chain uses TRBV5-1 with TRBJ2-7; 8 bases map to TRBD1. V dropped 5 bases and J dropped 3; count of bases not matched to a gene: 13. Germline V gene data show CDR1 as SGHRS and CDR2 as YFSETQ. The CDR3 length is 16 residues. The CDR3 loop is CASRALDGQGGYEQYF. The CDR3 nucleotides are TGCGCCAGCAGGGCTCTAGATGGACAGGGTGGCTACGAGCAGTACTTC. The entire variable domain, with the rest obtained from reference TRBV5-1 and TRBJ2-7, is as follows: KAGVTQTPRYLIKTRGQQVTLSCSPISGHRSVSWYQQTPGQGLQFLFEYFSETQRNKGNFPGRFSGRQFSNSRSEMNVSTLELGDSALYLCASRALDGQGGYEQYFGPGTRLTVT.

The CDR3 DNA sequence: TGTGCCAGTAGTCTTATGGGAGGTGGCTACACCTTC. Translating it yields CASSLMGGGYTF. V and J are TRBV19 and TRBJ1-2; D call uncertain. This CDR3 is 12 amino acids long. Germline values: CDR1 LNHDA, CDR2 SQIVND (reference sequence). Trimming stripped 5 bases from V and 7 bases from J, with 11 bases between.

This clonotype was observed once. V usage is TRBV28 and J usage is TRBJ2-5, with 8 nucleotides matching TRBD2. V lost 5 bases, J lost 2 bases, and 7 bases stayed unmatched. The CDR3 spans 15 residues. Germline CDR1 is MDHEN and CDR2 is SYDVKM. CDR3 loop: CASSPSGRHQETQYF. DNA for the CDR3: TGTGCCAGCAGTCCAAGCGGGAGACATCAAGAGACCCAGTACTTC. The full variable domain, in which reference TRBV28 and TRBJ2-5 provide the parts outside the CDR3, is DVKVTQSSRYLVKRTGEKVFLECVQDMDHENMFWYRQDPGLGLRLIYFSYDVKMKEKGDIPEGYSVSREKKERFSLILESASTNQTSMYLCASSPSGRHQETQYFGPGTRLLVL.